A single sample gave rise to the 29 T cell receptor beta chains below, sequenced in a study of cytomegalovirus exposure and HLA in healthy donors (dated 2017 in TCRdb). The library came from the immunoSEQ multiplex PCR assay. What TCRdb holds here is the immuneACCESS table cut down to in-frame rearrangements. Part of the clones is not present; checked against another copy, under half of the missing clones reflect an unresolved V gene, and the others are unexplained. In this sample the table shows some 110,000 clones, 94% of which occur a single time. The ten largest account for approximately 1.3% of the sample. The material sequenced was PBMCs. These receptors all come from a woman aged 18-29 years in good health and CMV-seronegative.

The table lists this clone with a count of one. The V and J genes are TRBV5-1 and TRBJ1-1; D gene uncertain. CDR1 is SGHRS, CDR2 YFSETQ, per germline. V gave up 3 bases and J gave up 4 bases, with 10 bases separating them. The CDR3 is 13 amino acids. CDR3 nucleotides: TGCGCCAGCAGCTCCCTGGCAGGCACTGAAGCTTTCTTT. Translating it yields CASSSLAGTEAFF. The full variable domain, rest sourced from reference TRBV5-1 and TRBJ1-1, is KAGVTQTPRYLIKTRGQQVTLSCSPISGHRSVSWYQQTPGQGLQFLFEYFSETQRNKGNFPGRFSGRQFSNSRSEMNVSTLELGDSALYLCASSSLAGTEAFFGQGTRLTVV.

CDR3 coding DNA: TGTGCCAGCCTAGCCTACGAGCAGTACTTC. Encoded protein: CASLAYEQYF. The rearrangement links TRBV6-1 to TRBJ2-7; unclear D gene. Trimming removed 8 bases from V and 2 bases from J, with 4 bases in between. The germline V gene has CDR1 MNHNS and CDR2 SASEGT. CDR3 length: 10 residues.

This chain uses TRBV20-1 with TRBJ2-7; possible D gene TRBD1, 5 bases. Trimming shortened V by 5 bases and J by 6 bases, and 11 bases separated the two germline ends. CDR1 and CDR2 from the germline V gene are DFQATT and SNEGSKA (reference sequence). The CDR3 sequence is 11 residues long. CDR3 region: CSAEDRTEQYF. In nucleotides, the CDR3 is TGCAGTGCTGAAGACAGAACCGAGCAGTACTTC.

The chain uses TRBV6-4 and TRBJ2-2; 7 nucleotides line up with TRBD1. This CDR3 spans 15 amino acids. Germline lookup yields CDR1 MRHNA and CDR2 SNTAGT. V was clipped by 5 bases and J by 0 bases; unmatched bases: 3. The CDR3 loop is CASSLTGANTGELFF. CDR3 bases: TGTGCCAGCAGTTTAACAGGGGCGAACACCGGGGAGCTGTTTTTT.

J is TRBJ2-5 and V is TRBV5-1; D remains ambiguous. This CDR3 has 12 amino acids. V gave up 4 bases and J gave up 0 bases, with 4 bases separating them. Germline V gives CDR1 SGHRS, CDR2 YFSETQ. The CDR3 region is CASSIDQETQYF. CDR3 nucleotides: TGCGCCAGCAGCATAGACCAAGAGACCCAGTACTTC.

The chain is built from TRBV5-1 and TRBJ2-4, with TRBD1 as a possible D gene (6 bases). Trimming took 0 bases from V and 1 from J, leaving 14 bases between them. Per germline, CDR1 SGHRS and CDR2 YFSETQ. The CDR3 is 17 amino acids. The CDR3 reads CASSLGGQGNAKNIQYF. CDR3 nucleotides: TGCGCCAGCAGCTTGGGTGGGCAGGGGAACGCCAAAAACATTCAGTACTTC.

This clone was picked up a small number of times. The V gene is TRBV2, the J gene TRBJ2-7; D may be TRBD2 (5 bases). This CDR3 spans 12 amino acids. Germline V lookup: CDR1 SNHLY, CDR2 FYNNEI. V dropped 7 bases and J dropped 7 bases, with 14 bases sitting between them. The CDR3 sequence is CASTGPGGEQYF. The CDR3 DNA reads as TGTGCCAGCACTGGTCCCGGCGGGGAGCAGTACTTC.

This chain joins TRBV27 and TRBJ2-7; D might be TRBD2 (6 bases). The CDR3 contains 15 residues. CDR1 MNHEY and CDR2 SMNVEV come from the germline V gene (reference sequence). Trimming took off 3 bases at V and 3 bases at J, with 15 bases between the two ends. The CDR3 spells CASSLGGLLRYEQYF. As DNA, the CDR3 is TGTGCCAGCAGTTTGGGGGGTCTCCTACGCTACGAGCAGTACTTC.

The gene calls are TRBV9 and TRBJ2-7; TRBD2 aligns across 9 bases. This CDR3 comprises 15 residues. CDR1 is SGDLS and CDR2 is YYNGEE in the germline V gene. The V segment lost 4 bases and the J segment 1 base; nucleotides outside the gene matches: 6. CDR3 bases: TGTGCCAGCAGCTCAGCAGCGGGAGGTTCCTACGAGCAGTACTTC. Its translation: CASSSAAGGSYEQYF.

The V call is TRBV7-9, the J call TRBJ2-1, with TRBD2 as a possible D gene (5 bases). The CDR3 spans 15 residues. Trimming removed 7 bases from V and 6 bases from J, with 19 bases in between. The germline V gene encodes CDR1 SEHNR and CDR2 FQNEAQ (reference sequence). The CDR3 reads CASTFGDGLLNEQFF. CDR3 DNA: TGTGCCAGCACCTTCGGGGATGGACTTCTCAATGAGCAGTTCTTC. Complete variable domain (other parts from reference TRBV7-9 and TRBJ2-1): DTGVSQNPRHKITKRGQNVTFRCDPISEHNRLYWYRQTLGQGPEFLTYFQNEAQLEKSRLLSDRFSAERPKGSFSTLEIQRTEQGDSAMYLCASTFGDGLLNEQFFGPGTRLTVL.

V and J are TRBV5-1 and TRBJ2-1; maybe TRBD2 (5 bases). Germline CDR1 SGHRS, CDR2 YFSETQ. Trimming stripped 4 bases from V and 0 bases from J, with 11 bases between. CDR3 length equals 15 residues. In DNA form, the CDR3 reads TGCGCCAGCAGCCCCATGGGGAGCTCCTACAATGAGCAGTTCTTC. This encodes CASSPMGSSYNEQFF.

The chain joins TRBV5-1 to TRBJ2-1; TRBD2 agrees at 14 bases. The CDR3 is 16 residues long. Germline-derived CDR1 and CDR2 are SGHRS and YFSETQ. Trimming cost V 3 bases and J 6 bases; bases outside gene matches: 5. The CDR3 bases are TGCGCCAGCAGCTCCCCAGGACTAGCGGGAGGCAATGAGCAGTTCTTC. Translating it yields CASSSPGLAGGNEQFF.

This chain connects TRBV25-1 to TRBJ2-1; weak D call: TRBD2 (7 bases). Germline V gene data show CDR1 as MGHDK and CDR2 as SYGVNS. Between the trimmed V and J ends, which lost 1 base and 4 bases, there was a span of 17 bases. CDR3 size: 17 residues. The CDR3 is CASSESGGGSWYNEQFF. The CDR3 nucleotides are TGTGCCAGCAGTGAATCGGGGGGCGGGTCTTGGTACAATGAGCAGTTCTTC.

This chain connects TRBV11-2 to TRBJ2-7; D may be TRBD2 (6 bases). The CDR3 runs to 16 residues. V lost 0 bases and J lost 2, with 14 bases in between. Per germline, CDR1 SGHAT and CDR2 FQNNGV. The CDR3 region has the DNA TGTGCCAGCAGCTTAGAGGGGACTGACTGGGCCTACGAGCAGTACTTC. Protein: CASSLEGTDWAYEQYF.

The gene calls are TRBV18 and TRBJ2-3; D possibly corresponds to TRBD2 (6 bases). Looked up from germline, CDR1 is KGHSH and CDR2 is LQKENI. The CDR3 is 14 residues long. The germline V and J ends were trimmed by 8 bases and 1 base, with 13 bases remaining between them. DNA for the CDR3: TGTGCCAGCCGGGGCGGGGTAGGCACAGATACGCAGTATTTT. It codes for CASRGGVGTDTQYF.

The chain employs TRBV6-6 and TRBJ1-1; a possible D gene is TRBD1 (6 bases). Looked up from germline, CDR1 is MNHNY and CDR2 is SVGAGI (reference sequence). Trimming removed 6 bases from V and 1 base from J, with 9 bases in between. The CDR3 is made up of 13 amino acids. CDR3 residues: CASSGQTNTEAFF. The CDR3 DNA reads TGTGCCAGCAGCGGACAGACGAACACTGAAGCTTTCTTT.

The rearrangement joins TRBV5-6 to TRBJ2-3; perhaps TRBD2 as D (7 bases). CDR3 length equals 15 residues. Looked up from germline, CDR1 is SGHDT and CDR2 is YYEEEE. Trimming removed 0 bases at V and 3 bases at J, with 11 bases between. CDR3 bases: TGTGCCAGCAGCTTGGTACAGGGAGGGACAGATACGCAGTATTTT. Protein product: CASSLVQGGTDTQYF.

V usage is TRBV28 and J usage is TRBJ1-2; 12 nucleotides line up with TRBD1. The V gene end was trimmed by 6 bases and the J gene end by 13 bases; junction bases not matched to a gene: 6. The CDR3 consists of 12 residues. The germline CDR1 and CDR2 sequences are MDHEN and SYDVKM. CDR3: CASRGDRGRGTF. In nucleotides, the CDR3 is TGTGCCAGCAGAGGGGACAGGGGGCGCGGCACCTTC.

This rearrangement joins TRBV6-1 to TRBJ1-2; TRBD1 aligns across 9 bases. Germline CDR1 reads MNHNS; CDR2 reads SASEGT. V trimming: 4 bases; J trimming: 5 bases; junction bases outside the gene matches: 2. CDR3 length: 13 residues. CDR3 region: CASSGGQGYGYTF. CDR3 DNA: TGTGCCAGCAGTGGGGGACAGGGATATGGCTACACCTTC.

The chain joins TRBV18 to TRBJ1-4, with unresolved D. Trimming removed 0 bases at V and 5 bases at J, with 10 bases between. Germline CDR1 is KGHSH and CDR2 is LQKENI. The CDR3 covers 15 residues. The CDR3 DNA is TGTGCCAGCTCACCACCGAGCCTCTTCAATGAAAAACTGTTTTTT. It is translated as CASSPPSLFNEKLFF.

V and J are TRBV5-4 and TRBJ2-1; D call uncertain. Germline V CDR1 and CDR2: SGHNT, YYREEE (reference sequence). The germline V and J ends were trimmed by 1 base and 10 bases, with 12 bases remaining between them. CDR3 length: 13 residues. CDR3 in DNA: TGTGCCAGCAGCTTGTATGGGTCTAGGGAGCAGTTCTTC. Protein sequence: CASSLYGSREQFF.

This sequence joins TRBV28 and TRBJ2-1; D is perhaps TRBD1 (6 bases). The germline gives CDR1 MDHEN, CDR2 SYDVKM. This CDR3 region has 13 residues. V shed 2 bases and J shed 8 bases, with 10 bases lying between them. The CDR3 is CASSLEQGDEQFF. The DNA for the CDR3 is TGTGCCAGCAGTTTAGAACAGGGCGATGAGCAGTTCTTC. Filled out from reference TRBV28 and TRBJ2-1, the complete variable domain reads DVKVTQSSRYLVKRTGEKVFLECVQDMDHENMFWYRQDPGLGLRLIYFSYDVKMKEKGDIPEGYSVSREKKERFSLILESASTNQTSMYLCASSLEQGDEQFFGPGTRLTVL.

A single count supports this clone. The chain combines TRBV2 with TRBJ2-2; 10 nucleotides agree with TRBD2. Looked up from germline, CDR1 is SNHLY and CDR2 is FYNNEI. V shed 4 bases and J 5 bases; nucleotides not matched to a gene: 10. The CDR3 consists of 17 residues. The DNA of the CDR3 is TGTGCCAGCAGTGCCTTATCTAGCGGGAGAGGGACCGGGGAGCTGTTTTTT. As protein: CASSALSSGRGTGELFF.

This sequence joins TRBV5-6 and TRBJ2-5, with D perhaps TRBD1 (6 bases). Germline-derived CDR1 and CDR2 are SGHDT and YYEEEE. With 3 bases removed from V and 1 base from J, the gap between germline ends came to 10 bases. The CDR3 loop spans 14 amino acids. In DNA, the CDR3 is TGTGCCAGCAGCTATGGACAGCGCCAAGAGACCCAGTACTTC. This sequence encodes CASSYGQRQETQYF. The full variable domain, completed using reference TRBV5-6 and TRBJ2-5, is DAGVTQSPTHLIKTRGQQVTLRCSPKSGHDTVSWYQQALGQGPQFIFQYYEEEERQRGNFPDRFSGHQFPNYSSELNVNALLLGDSALYLCASSYGQRQETQYFGPGTRLLVL.

The chain uses TRBV7-9 and TRBJ1-1, with a weak D call TRBD1 (6 bases). The V gene's germline CDR1 is SEHNR and CDR2 FQNEAQ (reference sequence). Trimming took off 4 bases at V and 3 bases at J, with 18 bases between the two ends. The CDR3 contains 16 residues. CDR3 nucleotides: TGTGCCAGCAGCTCGTCGGGGGGAAGGGGGGACACTGAAGCTTTCTTT. Its translation is CASSSSGGRGDTEAFF.

V usage is TRBV9 and J usage is TRBJ2-1, with TRBD2 identical over 10 bases. Trimming at V came to 1 base and at J to 6 bases, leaving 1 base not matched to a gene. This CDR3 contains 14 residues. Germline V lookup: CDR1 SGDLS, CDR2 YYNGEE. Here the CDR3 reads CASSVLAGGNEQFF. DNA for the CDR3: TGTGCCAGCAGCGTATTAGCGGGAGGCAATGAGCAGTTCTTC.

The chain combines TRBV5-4 with TRBJ2-7, with a tentative D call TRBD1 (5 bases). The CDR3 has 14 amino acids. Per germline, CDR1 SGHNT and CDR2 YYREEE (reference sequence). The V end lost 0 bases, the J end lost 3 bases, and 10 bases lay between the germline ends. The CDR3 DNA reads TGTGCCAGCAGCTTGGCAGGGAAGGTCTACGAGCAGTACTTC. Translating gives CASSLAGKVYEQYF.

The chain uses TRBV7-9 and TRBJ2-1; a weak D match, TRBD1 (6 bases). This CDR3 has 14 residues. In germline, CDR1 is SEHNR, CDR2 FQNEAQ (reference sequence). V lost 5 bases to trimming and J lost 5 bases, with 13 bases between them. The CDR3 DNA reads TGTGCCAGCAGCGTCTACGGACAGAACAATGAGCAGTTCTTC. Protein: CASSVYGQNNEQFF. Using reference TRBV7-9 and TRBJ2-1 for the parts outside the CDR3, the full variable domain is DTGVSQNPRHKITKRGQNVTFRCDPISEHNRLYWYRQTLGQGPEFLTYFQNEAQLEKSRLLSDRFSAERPKGSFSTLEIQRTEQGDSAMYLCASSVYGQNNEQFFGPGTRLTVL.

The chain joins TRBV7-9 to TRBJ2-2, with 7 nucleotides matching TRBD1. The germline V gene encodes CDR1 SEHNR and CDR2 FQNEAQ (reference sequence). The length of the CDR3 is 17 residues. V lost 4 bases and J lost 4; bases outside the gene matches: 12. CDR3 sequence: CASSYPPSGQFTGELFF. The CDR3 DNA reads as TGTGCCAGCAGCTACCCCCCCTCGGGACAGTTCACCGGGGAGCTGTTTTTT.